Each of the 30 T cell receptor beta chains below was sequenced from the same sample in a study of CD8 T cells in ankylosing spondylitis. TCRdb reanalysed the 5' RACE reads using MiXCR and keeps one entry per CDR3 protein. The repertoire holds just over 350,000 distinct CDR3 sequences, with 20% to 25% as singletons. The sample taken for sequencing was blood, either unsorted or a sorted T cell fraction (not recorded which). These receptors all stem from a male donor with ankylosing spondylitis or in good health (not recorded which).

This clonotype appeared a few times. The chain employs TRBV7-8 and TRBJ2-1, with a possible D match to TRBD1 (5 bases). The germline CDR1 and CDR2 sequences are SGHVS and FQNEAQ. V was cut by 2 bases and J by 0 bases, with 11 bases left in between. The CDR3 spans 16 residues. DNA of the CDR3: TGTGCCAGCAGCTTATGGGGTGACAGCTCCTACAATGAGCAGTTCTTC. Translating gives CASSLWGDSSYNEQFF.

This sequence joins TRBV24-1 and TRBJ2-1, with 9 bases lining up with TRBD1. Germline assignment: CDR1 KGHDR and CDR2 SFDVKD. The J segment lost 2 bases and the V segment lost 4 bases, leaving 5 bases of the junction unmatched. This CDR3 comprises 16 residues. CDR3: CATSETTGGAYNEQFF. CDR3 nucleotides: TGTGCCACCAGTGAAACAACAGGGGGCGCCTACAATGAGCAGTTCTTC.

The CDR3 bases are TGCGCCAGCAGCTTGCTAGGCGGGGGCCGCACAGATACGCAGTATTTT. This gives the protein CASSLLGGGRTDTQYF. The V call is TRBV5-1, the J call TRBJ2-3; maybe TRBD2 (7 bases). Trimming shortened V by 1 base and J by 1 base, and 13 bases separated the two germline ends. The CDR3 extends over 16 amino acids. CDR1 and CDR2 (germline): SGHRS, YFSETQ. Full variable domain (outside the CDR3, taken from reference TRBV5-1 and TRBJ2-3): KAGVTQTPRYLIKTRGQQVTLSCSPISGHRSVSWYQQTPGQGLQFLFEYFSETQRNKGNFPGRFSGRQFSNSRSEMNVSTLELGDSALYLCASSLLGGGRTDTQYFGPGTRLTVL.

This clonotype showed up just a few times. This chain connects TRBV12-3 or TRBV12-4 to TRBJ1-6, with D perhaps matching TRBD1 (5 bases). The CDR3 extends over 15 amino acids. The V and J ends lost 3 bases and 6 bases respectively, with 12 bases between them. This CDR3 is CASSFRDYGNSPLHF. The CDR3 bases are TGTGCCAGCAGTTTCCGGGACTACGGTAATTCACCCCTCCACTTT.

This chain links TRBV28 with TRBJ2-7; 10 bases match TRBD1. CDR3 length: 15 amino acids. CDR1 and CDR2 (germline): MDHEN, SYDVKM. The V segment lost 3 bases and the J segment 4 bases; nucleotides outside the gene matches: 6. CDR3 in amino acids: CASSLMGTGAYEQYF. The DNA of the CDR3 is TGTGCCAGCAGTTTGATGGGGACAGGGGCATACGAGCAGTACTTC.

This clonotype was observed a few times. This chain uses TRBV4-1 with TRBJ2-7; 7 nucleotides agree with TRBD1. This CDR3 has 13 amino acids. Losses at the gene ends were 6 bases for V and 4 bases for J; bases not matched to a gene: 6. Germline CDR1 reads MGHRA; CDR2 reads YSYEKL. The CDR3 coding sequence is TGCGCCAGCAGGGCCCCAGGGGGTTACGAGCAGTACTTC. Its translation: CASRAPGGYEQYF.

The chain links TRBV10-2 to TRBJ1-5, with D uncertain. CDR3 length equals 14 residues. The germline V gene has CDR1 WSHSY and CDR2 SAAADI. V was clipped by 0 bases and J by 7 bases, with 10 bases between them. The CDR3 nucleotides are TGCGCCAGCAGTGAGTCGGTAGGGCTGCAGCCCCAGCATTTT. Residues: CASSESVGLQPQHF.

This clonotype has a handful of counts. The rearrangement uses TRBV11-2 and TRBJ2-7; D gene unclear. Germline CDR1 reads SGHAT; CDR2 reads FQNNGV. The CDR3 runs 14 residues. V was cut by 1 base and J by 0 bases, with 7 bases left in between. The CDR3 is CASSLGPYSYEQYF. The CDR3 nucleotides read TGTGCCAGCAGCTTAGGTCCGTACTCCTACGAGCAGTACTTC.

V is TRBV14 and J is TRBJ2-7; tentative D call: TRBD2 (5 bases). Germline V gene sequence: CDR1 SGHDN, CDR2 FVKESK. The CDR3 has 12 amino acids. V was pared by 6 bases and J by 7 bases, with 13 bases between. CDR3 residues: CASRDQTGEQYF. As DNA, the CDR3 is TGTGCCAGCAGGGATCAAACGGGGGAGCAGTACTTC.

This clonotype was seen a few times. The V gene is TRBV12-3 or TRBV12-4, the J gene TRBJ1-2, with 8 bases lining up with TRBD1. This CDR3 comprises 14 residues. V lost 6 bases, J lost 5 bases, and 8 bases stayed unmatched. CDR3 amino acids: CASRTGESVYGYTF. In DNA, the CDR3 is TGTGCCAGCAGGACAGGGGAAAGCGTTTATGGCTACACCTTC.

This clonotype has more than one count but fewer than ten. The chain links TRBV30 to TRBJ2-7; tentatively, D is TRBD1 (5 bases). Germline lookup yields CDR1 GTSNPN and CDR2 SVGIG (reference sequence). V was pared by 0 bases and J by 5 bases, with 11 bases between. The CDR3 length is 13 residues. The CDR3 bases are TGTGCCTGGAGTGTAGGCAGGGCGAACGAGCAGTACTTC. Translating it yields CAWSVGRANEQYF. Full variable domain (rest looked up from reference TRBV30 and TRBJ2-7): SQTIHQWPATLVQPVGSPLSLECTVEGTSNPNLYWYRQAAGRGLQLLFYSVGIGQISSEVPQNLSASRPQDRQFILSSKKLLLSDSGFYLCAWSVGRANEQYFGPGTRLTVT.

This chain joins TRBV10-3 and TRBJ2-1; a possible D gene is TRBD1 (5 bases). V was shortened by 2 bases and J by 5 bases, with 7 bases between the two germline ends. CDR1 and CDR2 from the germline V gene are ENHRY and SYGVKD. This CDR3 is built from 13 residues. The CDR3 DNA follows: TGTGCCATCAGTGAGAGACAGCACAATGAGCAGTTCTTC. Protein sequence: CAISERQHNEQFF.

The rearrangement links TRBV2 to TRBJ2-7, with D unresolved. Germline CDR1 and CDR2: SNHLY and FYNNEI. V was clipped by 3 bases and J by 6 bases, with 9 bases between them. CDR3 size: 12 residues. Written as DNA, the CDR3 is TGTGCCAGCAGTGACCCTCTTCCCGAGCAGTACTTC. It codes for CASSDPLPEQYF.

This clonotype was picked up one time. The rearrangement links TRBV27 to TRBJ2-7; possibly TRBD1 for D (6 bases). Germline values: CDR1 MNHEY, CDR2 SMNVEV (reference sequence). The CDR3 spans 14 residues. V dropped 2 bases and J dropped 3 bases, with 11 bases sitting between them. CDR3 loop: CASSLVGAHYEQYF. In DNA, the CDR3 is TGTGCCAGCAGTTTAGTGGGGGCGCACTACGAGCAGTACTTC.

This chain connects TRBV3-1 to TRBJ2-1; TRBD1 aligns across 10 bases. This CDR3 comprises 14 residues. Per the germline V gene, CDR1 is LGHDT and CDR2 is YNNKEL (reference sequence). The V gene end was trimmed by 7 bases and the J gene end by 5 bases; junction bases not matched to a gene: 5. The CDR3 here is CASKGQGPDNEQFF. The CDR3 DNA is TGTGCCAGCAAGGGACAGGGGCCCGACAATGAGCAGTTCTTC.

The CDR3 bases are TGTGCCAATCAGGGCTCTGGAAACACCATATATTTT. It is translated as CANQGSGNTIYF. The J gene is TRBJ1-3, the V gene TRBV12-3 or TRBV12-4, with D possibly being TRBD1 (5 bases). The ends were cut back, 10 bases at V and 0 bases at J, with 7 bases in the middle. CDR3 length equals 12 residues.

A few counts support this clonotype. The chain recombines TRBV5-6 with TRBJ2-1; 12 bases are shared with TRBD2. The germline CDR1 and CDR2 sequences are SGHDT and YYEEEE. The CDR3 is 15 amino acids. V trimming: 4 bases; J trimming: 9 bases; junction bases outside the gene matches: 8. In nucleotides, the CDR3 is TGTGCCAGCAGCAGGACTAGCGGGGTAGTAGGTGAGCAGTTCTTC. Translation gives CASSRTSGVVGEQFF.

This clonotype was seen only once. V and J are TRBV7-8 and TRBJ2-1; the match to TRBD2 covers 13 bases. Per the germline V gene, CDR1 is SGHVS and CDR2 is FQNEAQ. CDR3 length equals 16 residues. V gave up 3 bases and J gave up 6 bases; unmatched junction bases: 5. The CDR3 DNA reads TGTGCCAGCAGCTTCCTTACTAGCGGGGGGGCCAATGAGCAGTTCTTC. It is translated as CASSFLTSGGANEQFF.

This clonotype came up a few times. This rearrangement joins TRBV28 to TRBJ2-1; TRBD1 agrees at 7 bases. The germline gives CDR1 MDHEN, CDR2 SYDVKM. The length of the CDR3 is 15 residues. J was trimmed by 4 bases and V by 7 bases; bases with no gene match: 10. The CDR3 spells CASTPGQLPYNEQFF. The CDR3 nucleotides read TGTGCCAGCACCCCGGGACAGTTACCGTACAATGAGCAGTTCTTC. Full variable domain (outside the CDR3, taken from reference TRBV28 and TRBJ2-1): DVKVTQSSRYLVKRTGEKVFLECVQDMDHENMFWYRQDPGLGLRLIYFSYDVKMKEKGDIPEGYSVSREKKERFSLILESASTNQTSMYLCASTPGQLPYNEQFFGPGTRLTVL.

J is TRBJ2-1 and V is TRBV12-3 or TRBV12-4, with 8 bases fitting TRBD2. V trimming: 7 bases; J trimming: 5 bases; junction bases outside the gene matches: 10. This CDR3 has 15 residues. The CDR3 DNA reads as TGTGCCAGCACCGAGAGCGGGGGATTCAACAATGAGCAGTTCTTC. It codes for CASTESGGFNNEQFF.

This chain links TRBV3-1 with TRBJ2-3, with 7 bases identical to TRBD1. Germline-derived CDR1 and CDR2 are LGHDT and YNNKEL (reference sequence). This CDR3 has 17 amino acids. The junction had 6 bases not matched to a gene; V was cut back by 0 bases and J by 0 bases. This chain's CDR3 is CASSQDRGQPSTDTQYF. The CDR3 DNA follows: TGTGCCAGCAGCCAAGATCGGGGACAGCCTAGCACAGATACGCAGTATTTT.

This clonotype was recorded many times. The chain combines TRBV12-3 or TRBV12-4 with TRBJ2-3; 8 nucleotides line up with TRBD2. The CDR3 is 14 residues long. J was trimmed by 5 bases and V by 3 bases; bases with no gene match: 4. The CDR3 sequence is CASSLFGGGDTQYF. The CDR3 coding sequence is TGTGCCAGCAGTTTGTTCGGGGGGGGAGATACGCAGTATTTT.

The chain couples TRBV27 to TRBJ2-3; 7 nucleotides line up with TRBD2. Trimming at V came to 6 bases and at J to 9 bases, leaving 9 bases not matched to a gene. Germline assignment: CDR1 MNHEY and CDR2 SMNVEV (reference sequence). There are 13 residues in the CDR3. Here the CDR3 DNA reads TGTGCCAGCAGCTATGAGGCGGGGGACACGCAGTATTTT. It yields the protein CASSYEAGDTQYF.

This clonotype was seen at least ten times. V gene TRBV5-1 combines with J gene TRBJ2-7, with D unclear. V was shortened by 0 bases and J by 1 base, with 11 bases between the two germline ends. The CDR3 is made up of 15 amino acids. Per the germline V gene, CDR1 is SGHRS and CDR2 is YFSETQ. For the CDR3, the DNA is TGCGCCAGCAGCTTGGACGGTTCGCCTTCCTACGAGCAGTACTTC. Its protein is CASSLDGSPSYEQYF.

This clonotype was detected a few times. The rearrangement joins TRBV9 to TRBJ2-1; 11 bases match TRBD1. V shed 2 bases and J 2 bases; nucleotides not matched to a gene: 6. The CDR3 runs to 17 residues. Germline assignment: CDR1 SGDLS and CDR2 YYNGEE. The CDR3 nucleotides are TGTGCCAGCAGCGTCAACCGGGACAGGGGGGCCTACAATGAGCAGTTCTTC. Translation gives CASSVNRDRGAYNEQFF.

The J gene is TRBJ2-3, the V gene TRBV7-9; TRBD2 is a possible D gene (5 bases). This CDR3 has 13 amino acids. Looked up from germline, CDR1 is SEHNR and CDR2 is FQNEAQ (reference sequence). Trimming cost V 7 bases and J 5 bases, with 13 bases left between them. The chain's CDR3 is CASTPGGLDTQYF. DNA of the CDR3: TGTGCCAGCACCCCCGGCGGGTTAGATACGCAGTATTTT. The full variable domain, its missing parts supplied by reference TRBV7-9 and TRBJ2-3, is DTGVSQNPRHKITKRGQNVTFRCDPISEHNRLYWYRQTLGQGPEFLTYFQNEAQLEKSRLLSDRFSAERPKGSFSTLEIQRTEQGDSAMYLCASTPGGLDTQYFGPGTRLTVL.

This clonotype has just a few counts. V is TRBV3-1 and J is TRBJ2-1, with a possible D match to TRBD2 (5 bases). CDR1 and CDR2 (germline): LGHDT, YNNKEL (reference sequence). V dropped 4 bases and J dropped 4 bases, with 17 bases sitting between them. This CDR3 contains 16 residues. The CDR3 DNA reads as TGTGCCAGCAGCCCCTGGGGAGCGGCTGCATACAATGAGCAGTTCTTC. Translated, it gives CASSPWGAAAYNEQFF.

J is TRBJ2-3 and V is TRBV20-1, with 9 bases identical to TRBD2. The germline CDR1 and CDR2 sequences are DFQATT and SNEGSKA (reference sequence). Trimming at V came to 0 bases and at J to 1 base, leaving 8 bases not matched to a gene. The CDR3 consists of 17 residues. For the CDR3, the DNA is TGCAGTGCTAGAGATGAGGGCGGGGGGGCTGGCACAGATACGCAGTATTTT. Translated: CSARDEGGGAGTDTQYF.

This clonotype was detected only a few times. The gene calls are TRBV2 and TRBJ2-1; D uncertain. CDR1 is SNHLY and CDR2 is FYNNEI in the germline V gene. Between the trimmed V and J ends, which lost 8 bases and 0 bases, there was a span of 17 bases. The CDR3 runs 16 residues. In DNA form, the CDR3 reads TGTGCCAGCCGAGGTCAGACGCCGACCTCCTACAATGAGCAGTTCTTC. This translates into CASRGQTPTSYNEQFF.

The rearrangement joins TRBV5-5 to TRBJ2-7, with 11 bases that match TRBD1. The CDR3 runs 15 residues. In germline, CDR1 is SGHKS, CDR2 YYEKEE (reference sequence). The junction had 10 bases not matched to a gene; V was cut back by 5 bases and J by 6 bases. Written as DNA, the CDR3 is TGTGCCAGCAGTCACCCCGGGACAGGGGGTATCGAGCAGTACTTC. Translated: CASSHPGTGGIEQYF.